These 8 T cell receptor beta chains came from one sample sequenced in a study of blood T cell repertoires in COVID-19. The data were produced by immunoSEQ multiplex PCR, yet TCRdb's version contains in-frame clones alone and is incomplete. The table has tens of thousands of clones, around 83% seen once. The sample taken for sequencing was peripheral blood. The receptors stem from a man aged 65 to 85 with acute or convalescent COVID-19.

This clone has only one observation. The V call is TRBV28, the J call TRBJ2-5; 7 bases line up with TRBD1. With 3 bases clipped from V and 1 base from J, the junction kept 2 bases outside the gene matches. Germline loops: CDR1 MDHEN, CDR2 SYDVKM. The CDR3 consists of 14 residues. The DNA for the CDR3 is TGTGCCAGCAGTTTGGGACAGATCCAAGAGACCCAGTACTTC. This sequence encodes CASSLGQIQETQYF.

The chain employs TRBV5-4 and TRBJ2-2, with unresolved D. V was cut by 4 bases and J by 4 bases, with 14 bases left in between. CDR1 is SGHNT, CDR2 YYREEE, per germline (reference sequence). The CDR3 has 15 residues. The CDR3 sequence: CASSPVLAATGELFF. Here the CDR3 DNA reads TGTGCCAGCAGCCCAGTTTTGGCCGCCACCGGGGAGCTGTTTTTT.

The V gene is TRBV20-1, the J gene TRBJ1-1; the D gene is possibly TRBD1 (6 bases). The germline CDR1 and CDR2 sequences are DFQATT and SNEGSKA (reference sequence). Deletions cut 5 bases from V and 8 bases from J, with 12 bases between. The CDR3 runs 11 residues. The CDR3 here is CSARKTGEAFF. CDR3 DNA: TGCAGTGCTCGGAAGACAGGCGAAGCTTTCTTT.

The chain recombines TRBV19 with TRBJ2-7; 7 positions agree with TRBD1. The CDR3 sequence is 13 residues long. Unmatched junction bases numbered 5, after V lost 7 bases and J lost 2 bases. CDR1 and CDR2 from the germline V gene are LNHDA and SQIVND (reference sequence). The CDR3 region is CASIRDRAYEQYF. CDR3 nucleotide sequence: TGTGCCAGTATCCGGGACAGAGCCTACGAGCAGTACTTC.

The V call is TRBV4-2, the J call TRBJ1-2, with TRBD1 identical over 8 bases. The V gene end was trimmed by 3 bases and the J gene end by 8 bases; junction bases not matched to a gene: 8. The CDR3 loop spans 14 amino acids. Germline CDR1 LGHNA, CDR2 YNFKEQ. The CDR3 DNA reads TGTGCCAGCAGCCAGCTCAGGGGGCGCGGAGGCTACACCTTC. It encodes CASSQLRGRGGYTF.

The V and J genes are TRBV27 and TRBJ2-3, with D possibly TRBD2 on 5 matching bases. Trimming removed 5 bases from V and 4 bases from J, with 19 bases in between. Germline V gene data show CDR1 as MNHEY and CDR2 as SMNVEV (reference sequence). CDR3 length: 16 amino acids. CDR3 in amino acids: CASSSPGNMLADTQYF. The CDR3 DNA sequence: TGTGCCAGCAGTAGTCCGGGAAACATGCTCGCAGATACGCAGTATTTT.

This clone was counted a few times. The gene calls are TRBV29-1 and TRBJ1-4; 9 nucleotides match TRBD1. The CDR3 contains 13 residues. Germline-derived CDR1 and CDR2 are SQVTM and ANQGSEA. J was trimmed by 7 bases and V by 7 bases; bases with no gene match: 7. In nucleotides, the CDR3 is TGCAGCGCTACACCGGGACAGGGTGAAAAACTGTTTTTT. The encoded protein is CSATPGQGEKLFF. Together with reference TRBV29-1 and TRBJ1-4, the CDR3 gives the full variable domain: SAVISQKPSRDICQRGTSLTIQCQVDSQVTMMFWYRQQPGQSLTLIATANQGSEATYESGFVIDKFPISRPNLTFSTLTVSNMSPEDSSIYLCSATPGQGEKLFFGSGTQLSVL.

This clone was counted between two and nine times. V and J are TRBV20-1 and TRBJ2-7; tentative D call: TRBD2 (6 bases). The CDR3 is 11 residues long. Per the germline V gene, CDR1 is DFQATT and CDR2 is SNEGSKA (reference sequence). V was cut by 6 bases and J by 6 bases, with 12 bases left in between. CDR3 in DNA: TGCAGTGCGACTAGGGTAGGCGAGCAGTACTTC. Translating gives CSATRVGEQYF.